The entry below describes one T cell receptor beta chain. RNA was extracted with the RNeasy kit, and a quantity of about 0.45 to 1 ug was reverse transcribed using random hexamers. Via MiXCR, TCRdb re-called the immunoSEQ multiplex PCR reads, giving one row per CDR3 protein. The data hold approximately 110,000 distinct CDR3 sequences, with around 96% observed a single time. This CDR3 is 14 amino acids long. CDR1 MNHNY and CDR2 SVGAGI come from the germline V gene (reference sequence). The V gene lost 2 bases and the J gene lost 2 bases, with 9 bases spanning the gap. These data come from a study of CD8 T cells in Susac syndrome.

The sequence was collected from a human donor in good health. Sequencing used CD4+ T cells from PBMCs. The rearrangement links TRBV6-6 to TRBJ2-5, with a weak D call TRBD1 (6 bases). The CDR3 loop reads CASSYRQVQETQYF. In DNA, the CDR3 is TGTGCCAGCAGTTACCGACAGGTTCAAGAGACCCAGTACTTC.